This TCR beta chain was observed in a study of control samples from healthy donors and cancer patients. V dropped 5 bases and J dropped 5; count of bases not matched to a gene: 3. Germline CDR1 and CDR2: SGHTA and FQGNSA. The CDR3 runs 14 residues. Clones were sequenced by immunoSEQ multiplex PCR, and TCRdb holds only the in-frame ones, with some missing. This table has approximately 170,000 clones, approximately 92% appearing once. Input material: blood. The chain recombines TRBV7-2 with TRBJ1-1, with 12 bases lining up with TRBD1. This TCR was recovered from a man aged 25-45 years in good health. DNA for the CDR3: TGTGCCAGCAGCCAGGGACAGGGGGCGACTGAAGCTTTCTTT. It translates to CASSQGQGATEAFF.